The sequence of this T cell receptor beta chain was determined in a study of T cells in Graves' hyperthyroidism and ophthalmopathy. Each diagnosis was grounded in clinical symptoms, serum thyroxine and TRAb, thyroid ultrasound, and orbital computed tomography. This clonotype was recorded many times. The CDR3 totals 17 residues. Germline loops: CDR1 MNHEY, CDR2 SVGAGI. V lost 2 bases and J lost 1, with 17 bases in between. Amplification of TCR beta CDR3 regions was performed using RNA transcripts as template. Carried out on the TCR CDR3, a first-round RT-PCR used the HTBI primer set. TCRdb reprocessed the multiplex PCR reads with MiXCR, giving one entry per CDR3 protein. Of around 350,000 distinct CDR3 sequences detected, about a fifth appear once; the ten largest clones hold approximately 4%.

V usage is TRBV6-5 and J usage is TRBJ1-1; D not resolved. This clonotype was obtained from a woman aged 18-29 years with Graves' hyperthyroidism. The sample consisted of blood. CDR3 DNA: TGTGCCAGCAGTTACCCCCCTGACGGCCTCTGGAACACTGAAGCTTTCTTT. Amino acid sequence: CASSYPPDGLWNTEAFF.